Shown below are 31 T cell receptor beta chains from a single sample sequenced in a study of cytomegalovirus exposure and HLA in healthy donors (dated by TCRdb to 2016 to 2017). The library was prepared using the immunoSEQ multiplex PCR assay. For the multiplex PCR, a mixture combining 60 forward primers for TCR Vbeta segments and 13 reverse primers for TCR Jbeta segments was used. The source is immuneACCESS, and TCRdb retained only in-frame sequences with V and J called. Part of the clones is not carried over; for the studies checked, unresolved V genes explain less than half of this, and the remainder is unexplained. A total of over 200,000 clones appear in this sample, approximately 70% of them only once. 1.8% of the sample comes from the top ten. Sample: PBMCs. The receptors shown here come from a woman in her twenties or thirties in good health and CMV-seronegative.

This chain uses TRBV30 with TRBJ2-7; TRBD1 matches at 8 bases. CDR3 length: 13 amino acids. J was trimmed by 2 bases and V by 4 bases; bases with no gene match: 4. Germline V gives CDR1 GTSNPN, CDR2 SVGIG (reference sequence). This CDR3 reads CAWTTDRAYEQYF. CDR3 nucleotides: TGTGCCTGGACGACGGACAGGGCCTACGAGCAGTACTTC.

The CDR3 bases are TGCAGCGTTATGACTAGCCGGGCAGATACGCAGTATTTT. Translated, it gives CSVMTSRADTQYF. The gene calls are TRBV29-1 and TRBJ2-3; 7 bases are shared with TRBD2. Germline V gene lookup returns CDR1 SQVTM and CDR2 ANQGSEA. The length of the CDR3 is 13 residues. Trimming took 5 bases from V and 4 from J; bases not matched to a gene: 6.

This clone was seen only once. The chain carries TRBV25-1 and TRBJ1-3; D might be TRBD1 (6 bases). Deletions cut 9 bases from V and 0 bases from J, with 15 bases between. The length of the CDR3 is 15 residues. Per germline, CDR1 MGHDK and CDR2 SYGVNS. This chain's CDR3 is CASGGAANSGNTIYF. The CDR3 DNA reads as TGTGCCAGTGGGGGCGCGGCTAACTCTGGAAACACCATATATTTT. Based on the CDR3 plus reference TRBV25-1 and TRBJ1-3, the full variable domain is EADIYQTPRYLVIGTGKKITLECSQTMGHDKMYWYQQDPGMELHLIHYSYGVNSTEKGDLSSESTVSRIRTEHFPLTLESARPSHTSQYLCASGGAANSGNTIYFGEGSWLTVV.

The chain has TRBV14 and TRBJ1-1; 10 positions agree with TRBD1. Germline V gene lookup returns CDR1 SGHDN and CDR2 FVKESK. The CDR3 totals 15 residues. The V segment lost 6 bases and the J segment 4 bases; nucleotides outside the gene matches: 8. The CDR3 here is CASSLLGTGVTEAFF. CDR3 in DNA: TGTGCCAGCAGTTTGCTCGGGACAGGGGTCACTGAAGCTTTCTTT. Full variable domain (rest looked up from reference TRBV14 and TRBJ1-1): EAGVTQFPSHSVIEKGQTVTLRCDPISGHDNLYWYRRVMGKEIKFLLHFVKESKQDESGMPNNRFLAERTGGTYSTLKVQPAELEDSGVYFCASSLLGTGVTEAFFGQGTRLTVV.

As regards this clone: The CDR3 end shows no conserved phenylalanine or tryptophan, and so a read error is likely. The V and J genes are TRBV19 and TRBJ1-5; D remains unclear. Per germline, CDR1 LNHDA and CDR2 SQIVND (reference sequence). The CDR3 covers 18 residues. Deletions cut 6 bases from V and 0 bases from J, with 21 bases between. The CDR3: CASRGSDPWLNSNQPQHL. The CDR3 nucleotides read TGTGCCAGTAGGGGGAGCGACCCTTGGTTGAATAGCAATCAGCCCCAGCATTTG.

V gene TRBV6-1 combines with J gene TRBJ1-1; D gene unclear. Germline V CDR1 and CDR2: MNHNS, SASEGT. The V and J ends lost 5 bases and 7 bases respectively, with 8 bases between them. The CDR3 loop spans 11 amino acids. The CDR3: CASSYRGEAFF. The CDR3 DNA reads TGTGCCAGCAGTTACCGGGGTGAAGCTTTCTTT.

The CDR3 DNA is TGCGCCAGCCGGGGGGCATCAGGCACTGAAGCTTTCTTT. Translated, it gives CASRGASGTEAFF. J is TRBJ1-1 and V is TRBV5-1; tentatively, D is TRBD1 (6 bases). V was cut by 7 bases and J by 4 bases, with 14 bases left in between. The length of the CDR3 is 13 residues. From germline, CDR1 is SGHRS and CDR2 YFSETQ.

In its sample, this clone was seen once. V usage is TRBV2 and J usage is TRBJ2-1, with 10 positions matching TRBD2. The CDR3 contains 15 residues. CDR1 SNHLY and CDR2 FYNNEI come from the germline V gene. The V gene end was trimmed by 2 bases and the J gene end by 12 bases; junction bases not matched to a gene: 10. CDR3 protein: CASSESSGGAYGQFF. CDR3 sequence (DNA): TGTGCCAGCAGTGAATCAAGCGGGGGGGCTTACGGGCAGTTCTTC.

Of note for this clone: Just one base apart from a much larger clone, this may be a read error. The sample holds other DNA sequences that translate to the same CDR3. The rearrangement joins TRBV4-1 to TRBJ1-1; TRBD1 aligns across 8 bases. CDR3 size: 16 residues. Germline V gene lookup returns CDR1 MGHRA and CDR2 YSYEKL. The trim removed 1 base at V and 1 base at J, leaving 5 bases unmatched. The CDR3 loop is CASSQVGGTGNTEAFF. The DNA for the CDR3 is TGCGCCAGCAGCCAAGTCGGCGGGACAGGGAACACTGAAGCTTTCTTT.

This clone was picked up one time. The rearrangement links TRBV4-2 to TRBJ2-3; TRBD2 matches 7 bases. With V trimmed by 1 base and J by 5 bases, 9 bases remained unmatched. Per germline, CDR1 LGHNA and CDR2 YNFKEQ. The CDR3 is 16 amino acids. For the CDR3, the DNA is TGTGCCAGCAGCCAAGGGTCCGGGGGGATCGTAGATACGCAGTATTTT. Encoded protein: CASSQGSGGIVDTQYF.

V and J are TRBV5-3 and TRBJ2-5; 8 positions agree with TRBD2. The closer fit of TRBJ2-7 to the DNA end suggests the J call may be wrong. TRBV5-3 is classed as an ORF, of uncertain function. CDR3 length: 16 amino acids. CDR3 DNA: TGTGCCAGAAGGGGCACCCGTGATAGCGGGACCTACGAGCAGTACTTC. Protein: CARRGTRDSGTYEQYF.

Notes on this clone: One end of the junction fails to match germline, which may point to a read error. The chain combines TRBV6-6 with TRBJ1-2, with D possibly being TRBD1 (5 bases). CDR3 length: 13 residues. Germline V CDR1 and CDR2: MNHNY, SVGAGI (reference sequence). The CDR3 sequence: CASSYSRADGCTF. CDR3 nucleotides: TGTGCCAGCAGTTACTCCAGGGCAGATGGCTGCACCTTC.

This clone occurred a few times. The chain is built from TRBV5-1 and TRBJ2-1; TRBD1 might be the D (6 bases). Germline CDR1 reads SGHRS; CDR2 reads YFSETQ. With 0 bases removed from V and 4 bases from J, the gap between germline ends came to 11 bases. The length of the CDR3 is 15 residues. The CDR3 here is CASSLDGQLYNEQFF. CDR3 in DNA: TGCGCCAGCAGCTTGGATGGACAGCTATACAATGAGCAGTTCTTC.

The CDR3 nucleotides are TGTGCCTGGATTAAGACGGGGGGGACTGAAGCTTTCTTT. Residues: CAWIKTGGTEAFF. The rearrangement joins TRBV30 to TRBJ1-1, with D possibly TRBD1 on 5 matching bases. Germline-derived CDR1 and CDR2 are GTSNPN and SVGIG (reference sequence). The germline V and J ends were trimmed by 4 bases and 5 bases, with 14 bases remaining between them. The CDR3 runs to 13 residues.

This chain uses TRBV28 with TRBJ1-1; the D is unclear. Trimming shortened V by 2 bases and J by 14 bases, and 15 bases separated the two germline ends. Germline assignment: CDR1 MDHEN and CDR2 SYDVKM. CDR3 size: 12 residues. The CDR3 protein is CASSLGAREVFF. In nucleotides, the CDR3 is TGTGCCAGCAGTTTAGGCGCGCGGGAGGTATTCTTT.

The V gene is TRBV5-1, the J gene TRBJ2-7; the D is unclear. The V gene's germline CDR1 is SGHRS and CDR2 YFSETQ. CDR3 length: 15 amino acids. Trimming took 4 bases from V and 0 from J, leaving 14 bases between them. CDR3 loop: CASSPGRSSSYEQYF. The DNA of the CDR3 is TGCGCCAGCAGCCCGGGTAGGTCCAGCTCCTACGAGCAGTACTTC. Combining the CDR3 with reference TRBV5-1 and TRBJ2-7 gives the whole variable domain KAGVTQTPRYLIKTRGQQVTLSCSPISGHRSVSWYQQTPGQGLQFLFEYFSETQRNKGNFPGRFSGRQFSNSRSEMNVSTLELGDSALYLCASSPGRSSSYEQYFGPGTRLTVT.

V is TRBV5-1 and J is TRBJ1-2; TRBD1 aligns across 9 bases. V lost 0 bases to trimming and J lost 4 bases; unmatched junction nucleotides: 13. This CDR3 has 18 residues. Germline lookup yields CDR1 SGHRS and CDR2 YFSETQ. The DNA for the CDR3 is TGCGCCAGCAGCTTGGTCCCGGGACAGGGAAGATCGGGCTATGGCTACACCTTC. Amino acids: CASSLVPGQGRSGYGYTF.

This clone was picked up one time. The chain uses TRBV4-3 and TRBJ1-1; weak D call: TRBD1 (6 bases). The V end was cut by 1 base, the J end by 0 bases, with 12 bases between. The germline CDR1 and CDR2 sequences are LGHNA and YSLEER. The CDR3 totals 16 residues. DNA of the CDR3: TGCGCCAGCAGCCAAGGTTTGCAGGGGCTGAACACTGAAGCTTTCTTT. Its protein is CASSQGLQGLNTEAFF.

The CDR3 here is CASIEQGGGQPQHF. The CDR3, as DNA: TGTGCCAGTATTGAACAGGGTGGCGGTCAGCCCCAGCATTTT. The chain employs TRBV19 and TRBJ1-5; a possible D gene is TRBD1 (6 bases). The V gene's germline CDR1 is LNHDA and CDR2 SQIVND (reference sequence). The CDR3 consists of 14 residues. V lost 7 bases to trimming and J lost 6 bases, with 16 bases between them.

As DNA, the CDR3 is TGTGCCAGTAGTGTGACTTTGAACACTGAAGCTTTCTTT. This encodes CASSVTLNTEAFF. The gene calls are TRBV19 and TRBJ1-1; D uncertain. There are 13 residues in the CDR3. Germline assignment: CDR1 LNHDA and CDR2 SQIVND (reference sequence). Trimming removed 5 bases from V and 0 bases from J, with 7 bases in between.

The rearrangement links TRBV29-1 to TRBJ1-1; TRBD1 matches at 7 bases. Unmatched junction bases numbered 5, after V lost 4 bases and J lost 3 bases. Germline V gene lookup returns CDR1 SQVTM and CDR2 ANQGSEA. The CDR3 covers 13 residues. The CDR3 DNA follows: TGCAGCGTTGGAAGGGGGCAAGACACTGAAGCTTTCTTT. This gives the protein CSVGRGQDTEAFF.

The CDR3 DNA is TGTGCCAGCAGCCCTCACTCGGAGGCCTATGGCTACACCTTC. Protein: CASSPHSEAYGYTF. The chain employs TRBV6-5 and TRBJ1-2; the D is unclear. There are 14 residues in the CDR3. With 6 bases removed from V and 4 bases from J, the gap between germline ends came to 15 bases. In germline, CDR1 is MNHEY, CDR2 SVGAGI.

On this clone: Other DNA sequences in this sample translate to the same CDR3. This chain joins TRBV5-6 and TRBJ1-1; possibly TRBD1 for D (5 bases). The CDR3 is 14 amino acids. V dropped 3 bases and J dropped 7 bases, with 16 bases sitting between them. Germline CDR1 and CDR2: SGHDT and YYEEEE. Written as DNA, the CDR3 is TGTGCCAGCAGCTCTTCGGCGGGGGAGGTTGAAGCTTTCTTT. This encodes CASSSSAGEVEAFF.

The gene calls are TRBV19 and TRBJ2-6, with TRBD1 matching 9 bases. Germline loops: CDR1 LNHDA, CDR2 SQIVND (reference sequence). The V gene end was trimmed by 4 bases and the J gene end by 2 bases; junction bases not matched to a gene: 3. This CDR3 spans 16 amino acids. CDR3 nucleotides: TGTGCCAGTAGTAGAGGGACAGGGACTGGGGCCAACGTCCTGACTTTC. Translation gives CASSRGTGTGANVLTF.

The genes are TRBV27 and TRBJ1-1; 10 bases align to TRBD1. Germline V gene sequence: CDR1 MNHEY, CDR2 SMNVEV (reference sequence). V was clipped by 5 bases and J by 1 base; unmatched bases: 4. The CDR3 is made up of 15 amino acids. CDR3 amino acids: CASSGTGEGNTEAFF. The CDR3 DNA sequence: TGTGCCAGCAGTGGGACAGGGGAAGGGAACACTGAAGCTTTCTTT.

CDR3 coding DNA: TGTGCCAGCAGCTCCAGGGATGAAGCTTTCTTT. The encoded protein is CASSSRDEAFF. J is TRBJ1-1 and V is TRBV7-8, with D perhaps TRBD1 (5 bases). V lost 4 bases and J lost 7, with 7 bases in between. This CDR3 is built from 11 residues. Germline V gene data show CDR1 as SGHVS and CDR2 as FQNEAQ.

This sequence joins TRBV6-1 and TRBJ1-6; the match to TRBD1 covers 8 bases. V shed 4 bases and J 7 bases; nucleotides not matched to a gene: 9. The CDR3 covers 16 residues. Germline CDR1 reads MNHNS; CDR2 reads SASEGT. CDR3 amino acids: CASSGEDRALNSPLHF. CDR3 bases: TGTGCCAGCAGTGGAGAGGACAGGGCTTTAAATTCACCCCTCCACTTT.

The CDR3 DNA sequence: TGCAGTTCCCCGGGAGGCGATACGCAGTATTTT. It specifies CSSPGGDTQYF. The genes are TRBV20-1 and TRBJ2-3; TRBD2 agrees at 7 bases. After removal of 8 bases from V and 6 bases from J, the junction contained 5 bases not matched to a gene. Germline CDR1 and CDR2: DFQATT and SNEGSKA (reference sequence). The CDR3 is made up of 11 amino acids.

This clone was counted between two and nine times. This chain connects TRBV9 to TRBJ2-7; possibly TRBD2 for D (6 bases). Trimming removed 4 bases at V and 3 bases at J, with 17 bases between. The CDR3 length is 15 residues. Per germline, CDR1 SGDLS and CDR2 YYNGEE. CDR3: CASSRGSGELYEQYF. CDR3 in DNA: TGTGCCAGCAGCCGGGGGTCGGGGGAACTCTACGAGCAGTACTTC. The whole variable domain, remainder taken from reference TRBV9 and TRBJ2-7, is DSGVTQTPKHLITATGQRVTLRCSPRSGDLSVYWYQQSLDQGLQFLIQYYNGEERAKGNILERFSAQQFPDLHSELNLSSLELGDSALYFCASSRGSGELYEQYFGPGTRLTVT.

The chain links TRBV30 to TRBJ1-1; 7 nucleotides align to TRBD1. The junction had 6 bases not matched to a gene; V was cut back by 0 bases and J by 5 bases. The CDR3 contains 14 residues. Looked up from germline, CDR1 is GTSNPN and CDR2 is SVGIG (reference sequence). CDR3 sequence (DNA): TGTGCCTGGAGTGTACCCGCAGGGGGAACTGAAGCTTTCTTT. Residues: CAWSVPAGGTEAFF. The variable domain in full, completed from reference TRBV30 and TRBJ1-1, reads SQTIHQWPATLVQPVGSPLSLECTVEGTSNPNLYWYRQAAGRGLQLLFYSVGIGQISSEVPQNLSASRPQDRQFILSSKKLLLSDSGFYLCAWSVPAGGTEAFFGQGTRLTVV.

The chain combines TRBV7-2 with TRBJ1-4; D unresolved. V lost 1 base, J lost 6 bases, and 6 bases lay in between. This CDR3 contains 13 residues. Germline CDR1 is SGHTA and CDR2 is FQGNSA. The CDR3 sequence: CASSLEGDEKLFF. The CDR3 DNA sequence: TGTGCCAGCAGCTTAGAGGGAGATGAAAAACTGTTTTTT.